Presented here are 32 T cell receptor beta chains from one specimen sequenced in a study of T cell changes during pregnancy in multiple sclerosis. Produced via immunoSEQ multiplex PCR; TCRdb's table is partial and in-frame only. In the table there are 70,000 to 90,000 clones, 91% of which are singletons. The specimen was PBMCs, collected in the first trimester of pregnancy. Every receptor here comes from a female donor in good health, serving as a control in a pregnancy study. Some clones in this sample may be carry-over from other donors' samples.

The V gene is TRBV7-9, the J gene TRBJ2-7, with a weak D call TRBD2 (6 bases). Germline values: CDR1 SEHNR, CDR2 FQNEAQ (reference sequence). This CDR3 contains 19 residues. V lost 5 bases and J lost 0, with 26 bases in between. CDR3 in DNA: TGTGCCAGCAGCCCTTTAATAGGCGAGACGGCGGGGAGCTCCTACGAGCAGTACTTC. It is translated as CASSPLIGETAGSSYEQYF.

The chain carries TRBV28 and TRBJ1-2; 9 bases are shared with TRBD1. Germline values: CDR1 MDHEN, CDR2 SYDVKM. The CDR3 runs to 14 residues. Unmatched junction bases numbered 9, after V lost 6 bases and J lost 7 bases. CDR3 sequence (DNA): TGTGCCAGCAGACCCCACGACAGGGGGTTTGGCTACACCTTC. It specifies CASRPHDRGFGYTF.

The V call is TRBV19, the J call TRBJ1-1; D remains ambiguous. Trimming took 4 bases from V and 4 from J, leaving 13 bases between them. The CDR3 extends over 14 amino acids. Germline V CDR1 and CDR2: LNHDA, SQIVND (reference sequence). CDR3 residues: CASSNPSPGTEAFF. CDR3 sequence (DNA): TGTGCCAGTAGTAACCCATCTCCCGGCACTGAAGCTTTCTTT.

This rearrangement joins TRBV19 to TRBJ1-4; D might be TRBD1 (6 bases). Trimming took 5 bases from V and 8 from J, leaving 12 bases between them. From germline, CDR1 is LNHDA and CDR2 SQIVND (reference sequence). CDR3 size: 13 residues. The CDR3 region has the DNA TGTGCCAGTAGTGTCAGGGGCGGGGAAAAACTGTTTTTT. It is translated as CASSVRGGEKLFF.

This chain uses TRBV2 with TRBJ2-2, with 8 bases aligning to TRBD1. CDR3 length: 15 residues. V was clipped by 7 bases and J by 3 bases; unmatched bases: 7. Germline CDR1 is SNHLY and CDR2 is FYNNEI. The CDR3 reads CASTSADRDTGELFF. In nucleotides, the CDR3 is TGTGCCAGCACAAGCGCGGACAGGGACACCGGGGAGCTGTTTTTT.

The gene calls are TRBV11-2 and TRBJ1-6, with 12 bases matching TRBD1. The CDR3 sequence is 17 residues long. The V segment lost 5 bases and the J segment 8 bases; nucleotides outside the gene matches: 10. In germline, CDR1 is SGHAT, CDR2 FQNNGV. The CDR3 sequence is CASSRLRDRGLYSPLHF. CDR3 coding DNA: TGTGCCAGCAGCCGCCTCCGGGACAGGGGGCTATATTCACCCCTCCACTTT.

The chain joins TRBV5-4 to TRBJ1-2; tentatively, D is TRBD1 (5 bases). CDR1 and CDR2 from the germline V gene are SGHNT and YYREEE (reference sequence). V lost 1 base and J 3 bases, leaving 7 bases between the germline ends. The CDR3 consists of 13 residues. The CDR3 bases are TGTGCCAGCAGCTTGCAGGGATACTATGGCTACACCTTC. Translating it yields CASSLQGYYGYTF.

The rearrangement joins TRBV7-2 to TRBJ1-2, with D perhaps matching TRBD1 (5 bases). The ends were cut back, 0 bases at V and 4 bases at J, with 9 bases in the middle. CDR1 is SGHTA, CDR2 FQGNSA, per germline. This CDR3 is built from 14 residues. CDR3 sequence (DNA): TGTGCCAGCAGCTTAGCAGGGGAAAGCTATGGCTACACCTTC. Encoded protein: CASSLAGESYGYTF.

This sequence joins TRBV2 and TRBJ2-4, with no clear D. The V gene's germline CDR1 is SNHLY and CDR2 FYNNEI. The CDR3 is 16 amino acids. Trimming removed 1 base from V and 0 bases from J, with 10 bases in between. CDR3 DNA sequence: TGTGCCAGCAGTGAAGGTGGAGCGTTAGCCAAAAACATTCAGTACTTC. It codes for CASSEGGALAKNIQYF.

The genes are TRBV9 and TRBJ2-3; 8 bases fit TRBD1. Germline V CDR1 and CDR2: SGDLS, YYNGEE. The CDR3 loop spans 15 amino acids. After removal of 4 bases from V and 8 bases from J, the junction contained 12 bases not matched to a gene. This CDR3 is CASSPRDRTMGTQYF. CDR3 DNA sequence: TGTGCCAGCAGCCCCCGGGACAGGACAATGGGTACGCAGTATTTT.

This clone was seen just once. This rearrangement joins TRBV6-5 to TRBJ1-2, with 8 bases matching TRBD1. The V segment lost 6 bases and the J segment 7 bases; nucleotides outside the gene matches: 7. CDR1 and CDR2 from the germline V gene are MNHEY and SVGAGI. The CDR3 sequence is 13 residues long. CDR3 amino acids: CASRPDRVAGYTF. CDR3 DNA: TGTGCCAGCAGGCCGGACAGGGTCGCTGGCTACACCTTC.

J is TRBJ2-3 and V is TRBV5-8, with 11 bases that match TRBD2. CDR3 size: 15 residues. After removal of 2 bases from V and 5 bases from J, the junction contained 4 bases not matched to a gene. Per the germline V gene, CDR1 is SGHTS and CDR2 is YDEGEE. CDR3 DNA sequence: TGTGCCAGCAGCTTAGGGACTAGCGGTGGAGATACGCAGTATTTT. Translation: CASSLGTSGGDTQYF.

The rearrangement uses TRBV10-3 and TRBJ1-6; 9 positions agree with TRBD1. The CDR3 sequence is 14 residues long. CDR1 and CDR2 (germline): ENHRY, SYGVKD. V lost 6 bases to trimming and J lost 9 bases; unmatched junction nucleotides: 6. This CDR3 reads CAISADRGSSPLHF. Here the CDR3 DNA reads TGTGCCATCAGCGCGGACAGGGGAAGTTCACCCCTCCACTTT.

The chain uses TRBV7-9 and TRBJ1-1; TRBD1 is a possible D gene (6 bases). Germline CDR1 is SEHNR and CDR2 is FQNEAQ (reference sequence). The CDR3 is 14 residues long. V was trimmed by 1 base and J by 6 bases, leaving 12 bases between them. The CDR3 loop reads CASSLVMGAPEAFF. CDR3 DNA sequence: TGTGCCAGCAGCTTAGTAATGGGGGCTCCTGAAGCTTTCTTT. Supplemented by reference TRBV7-9 and TRBJ1-1, the full variable domain reads DTGVSQNPRHKITKRGQNVTFRCDPISEHNRLYWYRQTLGQGPEFLTYFQNEAQLEKSRLLSDRFSAERPKGSFSTLEIQRTEQGDSAMYLCASSLVMGAPEAFFGQGTRLTVV.

V and J are TRBV4-1 and TRBJ1-2; D call uncertain. The ends were cut back, 1 base at V and 0 bases at J, with 9 bases in the middle. Germline CDR1 and CDR2: MGHRA and YSYEKL. The CDR3 sequence is 15 residues long. The CDR3 coding sequence is TGCGCCAGCAGCCAAGTGAAGAGTCCTAACTATGGCTACACCTTC. Its protein is CASSQVKSPNYGYTF.

J is TRBJ1-2 and V is TRBV5-1, with TRBD1 as a possible D gene (6 bases). V was shortened by 1 base and J by 6 bases, with 13 bases between the two germline ends. The CDR3 covers 14 residues. CDR1 and CDR2 from the germline V gene are SGHRS and YFSETQ. The CDR3 DNA is TGCGCCAGCAGCTTGAGTGGGCAGGGGAATGGCTACACCTTC. Amino acid sequence: CASSLSGQGNGYTF.

This chain uses TRBV18 with TRBJ1-5; TRBD1 agrees at 8 bases. This CDR3 comprises 16 residues. CDR1 is KGHSH and CDR2 is LQKENI in the germline V gene. J lost 0 bases, V lost 0 bases, and 1 base had no gene match. The CDR3 DNA follows: TGTGCCAGCTCACCACCAGACAGGGGTAGCAATCAGCCCCAGCATTTT. Translating gives CASSPPDRGSNQPQHF. The variable domain in full, with the rest retrieved from reference TRBV18 and TRBJ1-5, is NAGVMQNPRHLVRRRGQEARLRCSPMKGHSHVYWYRQLPEEGLKFMVYLQKENIIDESGMPKERFSAEFPKEGPSILRIQQVVRGDSAAYFCASSPPDRGSNQPQHFGDGTRLSIL.

The chain combines TRBV19 with TRBJ2-3, with D perhaps matching TRBD2 (6 bases). CDR3 length: 14 amino acids. The germline CDR1 and CDR2 sequences are LNHDA and SQIVND (reference sequence). Between the trimmed V and J ends, which lost 10 bases and 2 bases, there was a span of 16 bases. Written as DNA, the CDR3 is TGTGCCACTCGGGGACTTACATACACAGATACGCAGTATTTT. It encodes CATRGLTYTDTQYF.

This clone occurred once. This chain links TRBV6-5 with TRBJ1-2; D is possibly TRBD1 (5 bases). The germline V gene encodes CDR1 MNHEY and CDR2 SVGAGI. With 0 bases removed from V and 2 bases from J, the gap between germline ends came to 10 bases. The CDR3 length is 15 residues. The CDR3 DNA follows: TGTGCCAGCAGTTACTCACAGGCAGCGAACTATGGCTACACCTTC. It codes for CASSYSQAANYGYTF.

The rearrangement joins TRBV28 to TRBJ2-5; no definite D call. The CDR3 is made up of 14 amino acids. Trimming took 5 bases from V and 5 from J, leaving 15 bases between them. The germline V gene has CDR1 MDHEN and CDR2 SYDVKM. The CDR3 DNA follows: TGTGCCAGCAGTCCCCCGAGAGGCCGCGAGACCCAGTACTTC. Translating gives CASSPPRGRETQYF. Using reference TRBV28 and TRBJ2-5 for the parts outside the CDR3, the full variable domain is DVKVTQSSRYLVKRTGEKVFLECVQDMDHENMFWYRQDPGLGLRLIYFSYDVKMKEKGDIPEGYSVSREKKERFSLILESASTNQTSMYLCASSPPRGRETQYFGPGTRLLVL.

The count of this clone is one. J is TRBJ2-7 and V is TRBV6-1, with 7 bases identical to TRBD1. Germline V gene sequence: CDR1 MNHNS, CDR2 SASEGT. Unmatched junction bases numbered 9, after V lost 5 bases and J lost 5 bases. The CDR3 consists of 14 residues. The CDR3 region is CASSLMKGGHEQYF. CDR3 DNA: TGTGCCAGCAGTTTGATGAAAGGGGGCCACGAGCAGTACTTC.

The sample holds one count of this clone. The rearrangement links TRBV29-1 to TRBJ2-7; D remains ambiguous. Germline V lookup: CDR1 SQVTM, CDR2 ANQGSEA. This CDR3 is 12 amino acids long. The V end lost 4 bases, the J end lost 2 bases, and 9 bases lay between the germline ends. In DNA, the CDR3 is TGCAGCGTTGCACGTAGTCCCTACGAGCAGTACTTC. Amino acid sequence: CSVARSPYEQYF.

The chain joins TRBV2 to TRBJ2-5; no firm D call. V lost 7 bases and J 1 base, leaving 10 bases between the germline ends. CDR1 and CDR2 (germline): SNHLY, FYNNEI. CDR3 length: 13 residues. In DNA form, the CDR3 reads TGTGCCAGCAAGACAAACACCCAAGAGACCCAGTACTTC. Protein sequence: CASKTNTQETQYF.

The chain is built from TRBV15 and TRBJ2-1, with TRBD2 matching 8 bases. The CDR3 loop spans 13 amino acids. Germline V gene data show CDR1 as LNHNV and CDR2 as YYDKDF (reference sequence). The V gene end was trimmed by 3 bases and the J gene end by 9 bases; junction bases not matched to a gene: 4. CDR3 loop: CATSSRLAGEQFF. The CDR3 DNA follows: TGTGCCACCAGCAGTCGGCTAGCGGGTGAGCAGTTCTTC.

The J gene is TRBJ2-1, the V gene TRBV5-4; 15 bases are a match to TRBD2. V dropped 4 bases and J dropped 7; count of bases not matched to a gene: 6. The length of the CDR3 is 16 residues. CDR1 and CDR2 from the germline V gene are SGHNT and YYREEE (reference sequence). The CDR3 DNA is TGTGCCAGCAGCGGTACCGGGACTAGCGGGAGGAATGAGCAGTTCTTC. Residues: CASSGTGTSGRNEQFF.

The chain recombines TRBV9 with TRBJ2-3, with a weak D call TRBD1 (6 bases). V was trimmed by 3 bases and J by 0 bases, leaving 8 bases between them. The length of the CDR3 is 14 residues. The germline gives CDR1 SGDLS, CDR2 YYNGEE. The CDR3 loop is CASSEQGSTDTQYF. The CDR3 DNA is TGTGCCAGCAGCGAGCAGGGGAGCACAGATACGCAGTATTTT.

The V and J genes are TRBV28 and TRBJ2-7; 8 positions match TRBD1. With V trimmed by 6 bases and J by 5 bases, 12 bases remained unmatched. This CDR3 spans 15 amino acids. Germline-derived CDR1 and CDR2 are MDHEN and SYDVKM. In DNA form, the CDR3 reads TGTGCCAGCAGAGCCCCCGGGACAGGCCTTCACGAGCAGTACTTC. Translating gives CASRAPGTGLHEQYF.

This chain uses TRBV27 with TRBJ2-1; 7 bases are a match to TRBD2. The CDR3 totals 15 residues. Unmatched junction bases numbered 7, after V lost 1 base and J lost 7 bases. The germline V gene has CDR1 MNHEY and CDR2 SMNVEV (reference sequence). The CDR3 sequence is CASSLLASGRNEQFF. For the CDR3, the DNA is TGTGCCAGCAGTTTATTGGCTAGCGGAAGGAATGAGCAGTTCTTC.

The chain links TRBV29-1 to TRBJ2-7, with 7 bases lining up with TRBD1. This CDR3 is 14 amino acids long. Germline CDR1 is SQVTM and CDR2 is ANQGSEA. The V and J ends lost 4 bases and 3 bases, in that order; junction bases with no gene match: 9. The CDR3 region is CSVAGTENNYEQYF. The CDR3 DNA sequence: TGCAGCGTTGCTGGGACAGAAAACAACTACGAGCAGTACTTC.

The chain joins TRBV5-1 to TRBJ2-1, with 10 nucleotides matching TRBD1. The CDR3 is 13 amino acids. The germline gives CDR1 SGHRS, CDR2 YFSETQ. With 4 bases clipped from V and 8 bases from J, the junction kept 3 bases outside the gene matches. The CDR3 reads CASSLGQGDEQFF. The CDR3 DNA reads as TGCGCCAGCAGCCTCGGACAGGGGGATGAGCAGTTCTTC. Variable domain in full (rest from reference TRBV5-1 and TRBJ2-1): KAGVTQTPRYLIKTRGQQVTLSCSPISGHRSVSWYQQTPGQGLQFLFEYFSETQRNKGNFPGRFSGRQFSNSRSEMNVSTLELGDSALYLCASSLGQGDEQFFGPGTRLTVL.

The genes are TRBV29-1 and TRBJ2-5; tentatively, D is TRBD1 (5 bases). CDR3 length: 14 amino acids. The V end lost 4 bases, the J end lost 0 bases, and 12 bases lay between the germline ends. Germline loops: CDR1 SQVTM, CDR2 ANQGSEA. CDR3 DNA sequence: TGCAGCGTTGTACCCAGGGCCGACCAAGAGACCCAGTACTTC. Its protein product is CSVVPRADQETQYF.

The chain recombines TRBV4-1 with TRBJ2-1; D gene ambiguous. V was clipped by 6 bases and J by 3 bases, with 6 bases between them. The germline V gene has CDR1 MGHRA and CDR2 YSYEKL. There are 12 residues in the CDR3. The CDR3 loop is CASRSYYNEQFF. CDR3 nucleotides: TGCGCCAGCAGATCTTACTACAATGAGCAGTTCTTC.